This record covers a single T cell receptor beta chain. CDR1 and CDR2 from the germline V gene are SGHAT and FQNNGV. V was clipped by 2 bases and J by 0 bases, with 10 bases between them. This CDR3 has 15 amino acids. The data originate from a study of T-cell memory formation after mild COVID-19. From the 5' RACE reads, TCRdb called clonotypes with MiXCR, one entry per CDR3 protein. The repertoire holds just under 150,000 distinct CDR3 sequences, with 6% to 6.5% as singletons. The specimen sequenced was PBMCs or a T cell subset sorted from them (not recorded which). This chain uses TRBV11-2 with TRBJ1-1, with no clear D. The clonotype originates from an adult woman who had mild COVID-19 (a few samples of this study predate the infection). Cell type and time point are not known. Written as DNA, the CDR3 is TGTGCCAGCAGCTTAACACAGAGAATGAACACTGAAGCTTTCTTT. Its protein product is CASSLTQRMNTEAFF.